A single T cell receptor beta chain is shown here with its context. By its share of the sample, this clonotype is medium-sized (0.01 to 0.1%). Its recognized antigen is unknown. Qualities for individual bases were not recorded, and no much larger clone is one base off. This entry is derived from a study of human T cells and chemical hapten exposure (dated by TCRdb to 2020 to 2022). For context, the study as a whole: For sensitization, 2% DPC in acetone was applied to a 2 cm by 2 cm area of upper inner arm skin. Each blood RNA sample was used to sequence both TCR alpha and TCR beta chains. The study tracked peripheral blood TCR repertoire changes in vivo during primary and secondary sensitization to the hapten diphenylcyclopropenone (DPC) in alopecia patients. Twenty-nine alopecia patients provided blood for TCR sequencing at one to four time points (pre-sensitization, 2, 6 and 24 weeks). Patch testing was performed on the upper back with Finn chambers containing 0.01% DPC, and the patch tests were scored after 6 days according to International Contact Dermatitis Research Group standards. Weekly therapeutic DPC doses were additionally applied to the scalp of patients throughout the approximately 25-week study period. The patient cohort, mostly female, included alopecia areata with under or over 50% scalp involvement, alopecia totalis and alopecia universalis. Blood samples were taken from patients before sensitization (week 0) and at 2, 6 and about 24 weeks after DPC sensitization. Libraries were pooled for sequencing, and per-sample TCR yields varied mainly because of small differences in library volumes within the pool. The full study reports these points: Alopecia, a presumed autoimmune disease, was present in all patients, so the immune response of the patients might differ from that of healthy individuals. After repeated subsampling, changes were observed in the strength of the expansion versus patch-test correlation and in the threshold at which the correlation became significant. Expanded TCRs formed significantly more large CDR3 similarity clusters than pre-sensitization or healthy control sets, consistent with antigen-driven responses. A positive correlation was found between the number of PT1 expanded TCRs and patch test score, with significance reached at thresholds 8, 16 and 32 but not 4. No change with DPC sensitization was found in the number of TCRs above 1 in 1000 frequency, and no evidence of global repertoire structure alterations was found.

Interpreted using the paper, the time point label stands for: patch test 3, about 24 weeks after DPC sensitization. This sample's treatment or condition label indicates: therapeutic diphenylcyclopropenone sensitization with weekly scalp DPC. Total RNA was isolated from unfractionated whole blood collected in Tempus Blood RNA tubes. At every patch-test visit, the blood draw took place before the patch test was put on. Patients were considered eligible if aged 18 to 70, diagnosed with alopecia and deemed suitable for DPC therapy, and patients were excluded if pregnant. The method behind the library was RACE. The sequencer was a NextSeq 500. Library preparation attached unique molecular identifiers to individual cDNA molecules for quantitative, reproducible TCR counting. In the original analysis: The median number of TCRs per sample was approximately 93,000, ranging from roughly 23,224 to 700,000. V, J and CDR3 annotation of the TCR reads was carried out using the Decombinator software suite. For PS versus PT1 abundance plots, all samples were subsampled to the same number of TCRs (28,000). Expanded TCRs were defined as absent before sensitization and observed at least eight times at the 2-week time point. TCRdb reprocessed the public reads (quality trimming at Q25 with fastp, clone calling with MiXCR) and kept in-frame beta chains. For every CDR3 protein sequence, its rows merge into one entry that carries the most common genes and DNA. The V and J calls were not made by the authors but by TCRdb's processing. This sample is represented by under 50,000 distinct CDR3 sequences; about an eighth of them were singletons. The ten largest account for roughly 2.1% of the sample.

From the cysteine up to the phenylalanine, the CDR3 has a length of 16 residues. The CDR3 DNA has 48 bases and is translated from base 1. CDR1 and CDR2 are drawn from the germline V gene (reference sequence): MNHEY, SMNVEV. The trim is 5 bases for V and 9 bases for J, with a gap of 26 bases between the germline ends. The clonotype comes from a middle-aged woman with alopecia areata. Some clones in this sample may be carry-over from other donors' samples. The V and J genes are TRBV27 and TRBJ2-7, with TRBD2 as a weak D call on 6 bases. The material sequenced was whole blood, taken in connection with sensitization to the hapten diphenylcyclopropenone (DPC). The CDR3 protein: CASSPWRDSRPTRQYF. The DNA sequence is TGTGCCAGCAGTCCCTGGCGGGACTCAAGGCCTACGAGGCAGTACTTC.